The T cell receptor beta chain described here comes from a study of CD8 T cells in ankylosing spondylitis. Overall study findings and caveats: A TCR beta motif made of about 8 highly homologous variants seemed typical of ankylosing spondylitis blood.

The V and J ends lost 5 bases and 1 base, in that order; junction bases with no gene match: 10. The length of the CDR3 is 16 residues. Germline values: CDR1 MNHEY, CDR2 SMNVEV (reference sequence). Of note for this clonotype: Its antigen is unidentified.

TCRdb re-analysed the 5' RACE reads in MiXCR, keeping a single row per CDR3 protein. The data contain a few hundred thousand distinct CDR3 sequences, approximately 20% of them seen just once; the ten biggest clones take up around 7.8%. The sequence came from a male donor with ankylosing spondylitis or in good health (not recorded which). The sequenced sample was blood, either unsorted or a sorted T cell fraction (not recorded which). The V gene is TRBV27, the J gene TRBJ1-1; TRBD1 aligns across 7 bases. The CDR3 sequence is CASSITGTVQNTEAFF. Written as DNA, the CDR3 is TGTGCCAGCAGTATAACCGGGACAGTTCAGAACACTGAAGCTTTCTTT.